The T cell receptor (beta chain) under discussion was sequenced for a study of shared clonotypes between healthy human individuals. Study-level points and caveats: All-four-donor shared clonotypes had higher generation probabilities than non-shared clonotypes did. Naive CD4 clonotypes were shared across a handful of donors at about 5.3%.

The assay was immunoSEQ multiplex PCR, and TCRdb's table has in-frame clones only and misses some. The sample holds about a million clones, 70% to 85% seen once. This clone has only a few counts. Its antigen is not known. The V segment lost 4 bases and the J segment 6 bases; nucleotides outside the gene matches: 10. Germline CDR1 and CDR2: SGHDT and YYEEEE. The CDR3 spans 15 residues. Sequenced material: memory CD4+ T cells from PBMCs. Subset meaning: CD45RA-negative fraction. The receptor comes from a man between 18 and 29 years old in good health. Some clones in this sample may be carry-over from other donors' samples. The J gene is TRBJ1-1, the V gene TRBV5-6, with 9 bases fitting TRBD1. DNA for the CDR3: TGTGCCAGCAGCCCAATACAGGGGGCGACGTCTGAAGCTTTCTTT. The encoded protein is CASSPIQGATSEAFF.